This T cell receptor beta chain was captured by sequencing in a study of breast tumors, draining lymph nodes, adjacent tissues. A single record per CDR3 protein comes from TCRdb applying MiXCR to the multiplex PCR reads. The repertoire includes 130,000 or so distinct CDR3 sequences, about 20% of them detected once, and roughly 2% sits in the top ten. Samples came from axillary lymph nodes draining the breast cancer. The germline gives CDR1 KGHSH, CDR2 LQKENI. This CDR3 is built from 13 residues. V was clipped by 3 bases and J by 4 bases, with 6 bases between them. This sequence joins TRBV18 and TRBJ2-2; D remains ambiguous. The origin of this receptor is a female donor with breast cancer. Some clones in this sample may be carry-over from other donors' samples. The material sequenced was axillary lymph node tissue. CDR3 loop: CASSPDVTGELFF. CDR3 sequence (DNA): TGTGCCAGCTCACCGGACGTCACCGGGGAGCTGTTTTTT.